The following is a T cell receptor beta chain sequence with its context. Its antigen is not identified. V lost 1 base to trimming and J lost 5 bases, with 9 bases between them. The germline V gene encodes CDR1 KGHSH and CDR2 LQKENI. This CDR3 contains 14 residues. This sample was included in a study of cytomegalovirus exposure and HLA in healthy donors. Study in general: The study's early data release held approximately 91 million unique TCRs from HLA-typed donors.

This PCR relied on a set of 60 Vbeta primers and 13 Jbeta primers. Assay: immunoSEQ multiplex PCR; the TCRdb copy retains only in-frame clones and omits some. Among just over 200,000 clones, around 86% were seen once, and the ten largest hold 2.7%. Study-wide findings and caveats: Several of the most significant clusters were apparently associated with common viral pathogens in a later analysis.

J is TRBJ2-1 and V is TRBV18; maybe TRBD2 (6 bases). Sequences were obtained from PBMCs. The source of this sequence is a middle-aged woman in good health and CMV-seronegative. The CDR3 DNA is TGTGCCAGCTCACCACTATCTAGCGACAATGAGCAGTTCTTC. Its translation: CASSPLSSDNEQFF.